Included here is one TCR beta chain sequence, with context. Its specificity is unknown. The CDR3 is made up of 11 amino acids. The germline V gene has CDR1 ENHRY and CDR2 SYGVKD. The study made its TRB cDNA libraries by 5' RACE, adding UMI labels. TCRdb re-called the 5' RACE reads and shows each CDR3 protein once, DNA omitted. This sample's clone table lists about 120,000 distinct CDR3 sequences. This record comes from a study of CXCR3-negative and CXCR3-positive naive CD8 T cells. Study summary: Every library held about 1.5 +/- 0.3 million TRB reads, and the total came to around 140 million. Study conclusions and caveats: A higher hydrophobicity marked the TRB CDR3s of CXCR3-positive naive cells versus CXCR3-negative naive cells.

Naive CD8+ T cells were CD45RO-CCR7+CD27+CD95-. Sequencing input: naive CXCR3+ CD8+ T cells from blood. The subset: CD45RO-CCR7+CD27+CD95- naive CD8+ T cells expressing CXCR3 (TNR3+). The source is a human donor in good health. Some clones in this sample may be carry-over from other donors' samples. The chain joins TRBV10-3 to TRBJ1-6. CDR3 protein: CAISDPAPLHF.